The 23 T cell receptor beta chains below all came from one sample that was sequenced in a study of blood T cell repertoires in COVID-19. The protocol was immunoSEQ multiplex PCR, while the TCRdb copy is restricted to in-frame clones and leaves out a portion. Of about 250,000 clones detected, more than 75% appear once; the ten largest clones hold roughly 1.6%. The sequenced material came from peripheral blood. These receptors were taken from a woman aged 60 to 75 who had recovered from COVID-19.

V usage is TRBV7-6 and J usage is TRBJ1-5; D gene ambiguous. This CDR3 is 16 amino acids long. Deletions cut 1 base from V and 6 bases from J, with 16 bases between. CDR1 is SGHVS, CDR2 FNYEAQ, per germline. The CDR3 bases are TGTGCCAGCAGCTTAGAGGCAGAAGGAGAGCGTCAGCCCCAGCATTTT. Translated, it gives CASSLEAEGERQPQHF. Full variable domain (rest looked up from reference TRBV7-6 and TRBJ1-5): GAGVSQSPRYKVTKRGQDVALRCDPISGHVSLYWYRQALGQGPEFLTYFNYEAQQDKSGLPNDRFSAERPEGSISTLTIQRTEQRDSAMYRCASSLEAEGERQPQHFGDGTRLSIL.

This clone showed up many times. The chain links TRBV6-1 to TRBJ1-6, with TRBD1 identical over 8 bases. This CDR3 has 20 residues. CDR1 and CDR2 (germline): MNHNS, SASEGT. V lost 2 bases to trimming and J lost 0 bases; unmatched junction nucleotides: 12. The CDR3 DNA sequence: TGTGCCAGCAGTGAAAAACCGGGACAGGCCCCGAGCTCCTATAATTCACCCCTCCACTTT. Translated: CASSEKPGQAPSSYNSPLHF.

The CDR3 is CASSLRFSGGARDTQYF. CDR3 in DNA: TGTGCCAGCAGCCTACGTTTTAGCGGGGGGGCTCGAGATACGCAGTATTTT. This chain links TRBV7-3 with TRBJ2-3; 11 bases are shared with TRBD2. V lost 5 bases and J lost 5; bases outside the gene matches: 12. Germline V gives CDR1 SGHTA, CDR2 FQGTGA. This CDR3 is 17 amino acids long.

V gene TRBV5-6 combines with J gene TRBJ2-1, with a possible D match to TRBD1 (6 bases). Germline values: CDR1 SGHDT, CDR2 YYEEEE. Trimming took 4 bases from V and 8 from J, leaving 13 bases between them. The CDR3 loop spans 13 amino acids. CDR3 loop: CASSRTGYDEQFF. DNA for the CDR3: TGTGCCAGCAGCCGTACAGGGTATGATGAGCAGTTCTTC. The full variable domain, completed using reference TRBV5-6 and TRBJ2-1, is DAGVTQSPTHLIKTRGQQVTLRCSPKSGHDTVSWYQQALGQGPQFIFQYYEEEERQRGNFPDRFSGHQFPNYSSELNVNALLLGDSALYLCASSRTGYDEQFFGPGTRLTVL.

The chain has TRBV6-2 or TRBV6-3 and TRBJ1-2; unclear D gene. This CDR3 spans 13 amino acids. The V gene's germline CDR1 is MNHEY and CDR2 SVGEGT. Deletions cut 6 bases from V and 5 bases from J, with 13 bases between. Written as DNA, the CDR3 is TGTGCCAGCAGCCGAATCGGGGAATATGGCTACACCTTC. It is translated as CASSRIGEYGYTF.

The chain combines TRBV5-4 with TRBJ2-1, with D unclear. From germline, CDR1 is SGHNT and CDR2 YYREEE (reference sequence). The CDR3 has 13 residues. Between the trimmed V and J ends, which lost 1 base and 7 bases, there was a span of 9 bases. CDR3 residues: CASSLIRVNEQFF. CDR3 nucleotides: TGTGCCAGCAGCTTGATACGGGTAAATGAGCAGTTCTTC. Filled out from reference TRBV5-4 and TRBJ2-1, the complete variable domain reads ETGVTQSPTHLIKTRGQQVTLRCSSQSGHNTVSWYQQALGQGPQFIFQYYREEENGRGNFPPRFSGLQFPNYSSELNVNALELDDSALYLCASSLIRVNEQFFGPGTRLTVL.

This rearrangement joins TRBV7-3 to TRBJ1-1; D gene unclear. The V gene's germline CDR1 is SGHTA and CDR2 FQGTGA. V was trimmed by 4 bases and J by 4 bases, leaving 13 bases between them. CDR3 size: 14 residues. The CDR3 region is CASSSGEIGTEAFF. The CDR3 bases are TGTGCCAGCAGCTCCGGGGAGATTGGCACTGAAGCTTTCTTT.

The V call is TRBV14, the J call TRBJ2-6, with D perhaps TRBD1 (6 bases). Germline-derived CDR1 and CDR2 are SGHDN and FVKESK. CDR3 length equals 13 residues. V gave up 2 bases and J gave up 10 bases, with 9 bases separating them. The CDR3 here is CASSQSRGNVLTF. Written as DNA, the CDR3 is TGTGCCAGCAGCCAATCAAGGGGGAACGTCCTGACTTTC. Supplemented by reference TRBV14 and TRBJ2-6, the full variable domain reads EAGVTQFPSHSVIEKGQTVTLRCDPISGHDNLYWYRRVMGKEIKFLLHFVKESKQDESGMPNNRFLAERTGGTYSTLKVQPAELEDSGVYFCASSQSRGNVLTFGAGSRLTVL.

This clone appeared a few times. The V call is TRBV5-4, the J call TRBJ1-2; D call uncertain. V dropped 4 bases and J dropped 3 bases, with 7 bases sitting between them. The CDR3 loop spans 12 amino acids. Germline assignment: CDR1 SGHNT and CDR2 YYREEE (reference sequence). The CDR3 coding sequence is TGTGCCAGCAGCCCGCGGGACTATGGCTACACCTTC. Translated: CASSPRDYGYTF.

This clone came up once. The chain has TRBV5-1 and TRBJ2-3; the D gene is possibly TRBD1 (6 bases). The CDR3 length is 15 residues. The V gene's germline CDR1 is SGHRS and CDR2 YFSETQ. V lost 2 bases and J lost 0, with 10 bases in between. CDR3 sequence (DNA): TGCGCCAGCAGCTTCCCGAGGGGGAGCACAGATACGCAGTATTTT. Translating gives CASSFPRGSTDTQYF.

This clone has a single count. The chain recombines TRBV11-2 with TRBJ2-1, with D uncertain. The CDR3 runs to 14 residues. V lost 7 bases to trimming and J lost 2 bases, with 12 bases between them. CDR1 and CDR2 (germline): SGHAT, FQNNGV. CDR3 sequence reads: CASTRVLTYNEQFF. The DNA of the CDR3 is TGTGCCAGCACACGGGTTCTCACCTACAATGAGCAGTTCTTC.

DNA of the CDR3: TGTGCCAGCAGTTCACTGGCTAGGGGCAGTAATTCACCCCTCCACTTT. This gives the protein CASSSLARGSNSPLHF. V is TRBV6-6 and J is TRBJ1-6; maybe TRBD1 (5 bases). Germline V gene sequence: CDR1 MNHNY, CDR2 SVGAGI (reference sequence). The germline V and J ends were trimmed by 4 bases and 6 bases, with 16 bases remaining between them. The CDR3 is made up of 16 amino acids.

The V gene is TRBV10-3, the J gene TRBJ1-1; 9 nucleotides match TRBD1. V trimming: 4 bases; J trimming: 4 bases; junction bases outside the gene matches: 7. The CDR3 contains 15 residues. Per germline, CDR1 ENHRY and CDR2 SYGVKD. The CDR3 nucleotides read TGTGCCATCAGTGTTACAGGGGGCGGTTCCACTGAAGCTTTCTTT. Translation gives CAISVTGGGSTEAFF.

V gene TRBV19 combines with J gene TRBJ1-2, with a weak D call TRBD1 (6 bases). Per germline, CDR1 LNHDA and CDR2 SQIVND (reference sequence). V lost 6 bases to trimming and J lost 4 bases, with 15 bases between them. The CDR3 has 14 residues. The DNA of the CDR3 is TGTGCCAGTAGCATCCCGGACAGTGCCTATGGCTACACCTTC. As protein: CASSIPDSAYGYTF.

The J gene is TRBJ2-7, the V gene TRBV28; TRBD1 matches 11 bases. From germline, CDR1 is MDHEN and CDR2 SYDVKM. Trimming at V came to 7 bases and at J to 4 bases, leaving 12 bases not matched to a gene. The CDR3 is 16 residues long. This chain's CDR3 is CASIRHGTGGRYEQYF. The CDR3 region has the DNA TGTGCCAGCATCCGACACGGGACAGGGGGACGGTACGAGCAGTACTTC.

The chain couples TRBV7-2 to TRBJ1-3, with TRBD1 matching 10 bases. Per germline, CDR1 SGHTA and CDR2 FQGNSA. The ends lost 1 base at V and 3 bases at J; junction bases unmatched: 6. The CDR3 loop spans 17 amino acids. CDR3 nucleotide sequence: TGTGCCAGCAGCTTAGTACGACAGGGGGCGCGTGGAAACACCATATATTTT. Translation: CASSLVRQGARGNTIYF.

Note on this clone: This sample also contains other DNA sequences that code for the same CDR3. The V and J genes are TRBV6-5 and TRBJ1-1; 9 nucleotides align to TRBD1. Germline CDR1 MNHEY, CDR2 SVGAGI. J gave up 4 bases and V 0 bases, and 3 bases lay outside the gene matches. This CDR3 has 15 residues. The CDR3 nucleotides read TGTGCCAGCAGTTACTCAGGGACAGGGTCCACTGAAGCTTTCTTT. Protein product: CASSYSGTGSTEAFF.

The rearrangement uses TRBV19 and TRBJ2-2, with D perhaps TRBD1 (6 bases). The CDR3 covers 15 residues. Germline V gives CDR1 LNHDA, CDR2 SQIVND (reference sequence). V dropped 6 bases and J dropped 4 bases, with 15 bases sitting between them. The CDR3 DNA reads as TGTGCCAGTAGCCAACAGGGCCAGCCCACCGGGGAGCTGTTTTTT. Its translation: CASSQQGQPTGELFF.

The J gene is TRBJ1-5, the V gene TRBV2; D may be TRBD1 (6 bases). Trimming took 8 bases from V and 5 from J, leaving 16 bases between them. This CDR3 has 14 amino acids. Per the germline V gene, CDR1 is SNHLY and CDR2 is FYNNEI. The CDR3 bases are TGTGCCAGCGGGGCGACAGGTAAAGATCAGCCCCAGCATTTT. This codes for CASGATGKDQPQHF.

This rearrangement joins TRBV19 to TRBJ1-1; weak D call: TRBD1 (5 bases). The CDR3 is 14 residues long. Germline V lookup: CDR1 LNHDA, CDR2 SQIVND (reference sequence). Trimming took off 3 bases at V and 1 base at J, with 9 bases between the two ends. The CDR3 loop reads CASSILDRNTEAFF. The CDR3 DNA is TGTGCCAGTAGTATTCTCGACAGGAACACTGAAGCTTTCTTT.

The V call is TRBV28, the J call TRBJ1-2; D unresolved. The germline V and J ends were trimmed by 2 bases and 3 bases, with 4 bases remaining between them. This CDR3 has 12 residues. Germline loops: CDR1 MDHEN, CDR2 SYDVKM. CDR3 sequence: CASSLEYYGYTF. The DNA of the CDR3 is TGTGCCAGCAGTTTAGAGTACTATGGCTACACCTTC.

In this sample, this clone turned up once. The J gene is TRBJ1-2, the V gene TRBV28; 8 positions match TRBD1. V was clipped by 5 bases and J by 2 bases; unmatched bases: 13. Germline assignment: CDR1 MDHEN and CDR2 SYDVKM. The CDR3 has 17 amino acids. CDR3 amino acids: CASSITGTGATNYGYTF. CDR3 bases: TGTGCCAGCAGTATAACCGGGACAGGAGCGACGAACTATGGCTACACCTTC.

This clone was picked up one time. The chain recombines TRBV11-3 with TRBJ2-7; no clear D gene. The CDR3 is 12 residues long. V lost 4 bases, J lost 0 bases, and 4 bases lay in between. Looked up from germline, CDR1 is SGHNT and CDR2 is YENEEA. The CDR3: CASSSSSYEQYF. The CDR3 nucleotides are TGTGCCAGCAGCTCGAGCTCCTACGAGCAGTACTTC.